The entry below gives a single TCR beta chain sequence along with its context. This record belongs to a study of blood T cell repertoires in COVID-19. Profiling relied on immunoSEQ multiplex PCR, and the TCRdb table lists in-frame clones only, not all of them. The data hold just under 350,000 clones, with 88% observed a single time. CDR1 is LGHNA, CDR2 YNFKEQ, per germline. CDR3 length: 16 amino acids. With 0 bases removed from V and 3 bases from J, the gap between germline ends came to 15 bases. The sample comprised peripheral blood. The sequence was obtained from a woman in her 70s with COVID-19, enrolled during active disease. V is TRBV4-2 and J is TRBJ2-7; tentative D call: TRBD2 (7 bases). The CDR3, as DNA: TGTGCCAGCAGCCAAGACGCGGCGGGGGCCGACTACGAGCAGTACTTC. This encodes CASSQDAAGADYEQYF.